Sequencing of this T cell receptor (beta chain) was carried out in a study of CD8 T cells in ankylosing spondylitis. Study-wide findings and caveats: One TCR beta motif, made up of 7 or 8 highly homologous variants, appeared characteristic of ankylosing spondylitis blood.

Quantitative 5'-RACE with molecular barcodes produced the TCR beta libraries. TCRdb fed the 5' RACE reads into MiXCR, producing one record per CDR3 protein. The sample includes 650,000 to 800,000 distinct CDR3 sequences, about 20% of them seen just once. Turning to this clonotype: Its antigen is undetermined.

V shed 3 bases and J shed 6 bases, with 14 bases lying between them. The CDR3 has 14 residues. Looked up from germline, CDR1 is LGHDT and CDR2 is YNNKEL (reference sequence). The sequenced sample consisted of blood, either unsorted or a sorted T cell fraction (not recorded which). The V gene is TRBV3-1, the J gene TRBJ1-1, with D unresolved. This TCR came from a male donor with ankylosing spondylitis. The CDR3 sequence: CASSQLDGFSEAFF. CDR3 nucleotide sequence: TGTGCCAGCAGCCAGTTGGACGGGTTCTCTGAAGCTTTCTTT.